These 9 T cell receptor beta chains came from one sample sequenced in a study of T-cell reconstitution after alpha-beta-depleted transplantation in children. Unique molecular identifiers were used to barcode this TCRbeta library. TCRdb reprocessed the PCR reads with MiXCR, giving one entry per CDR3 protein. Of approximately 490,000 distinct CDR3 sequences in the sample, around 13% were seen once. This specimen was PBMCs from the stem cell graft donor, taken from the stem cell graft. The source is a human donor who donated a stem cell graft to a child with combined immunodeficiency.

CDR3 region: CASSQEPSPYEQYF. The CDR3 nucleotides are TGCGCCAGCAGCCAAGAACCTTCCCCCTACGAGCAGTACTTC. The chain has TRBV4-1 and TRBJ2-7; no clear D gene. The V gene lost 0 bases and the J gene lost 2 bases, with 8 bases spanning the gap. This CDR3 has 14 residues. Germline V gives CDR1 MGHRA, CDR2 YSYEKL.

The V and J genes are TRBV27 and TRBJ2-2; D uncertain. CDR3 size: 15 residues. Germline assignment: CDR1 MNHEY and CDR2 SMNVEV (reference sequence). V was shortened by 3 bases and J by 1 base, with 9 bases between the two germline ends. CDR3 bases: TGTGCCAGCAGTTTCCTCGGGCAGAACACCGGGGAGCTGTTTTTT. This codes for CASSFLGQNTGELFF.

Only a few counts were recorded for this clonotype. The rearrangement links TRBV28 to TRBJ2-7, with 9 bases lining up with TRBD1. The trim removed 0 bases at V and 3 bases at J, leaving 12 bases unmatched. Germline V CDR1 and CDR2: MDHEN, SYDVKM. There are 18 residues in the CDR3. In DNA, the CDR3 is TGTGCCAGCAGTTTATGGGGGGAAACAGGGGGCCCTGGCTACGAGCAGTACTTC. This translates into CASSLWGETGGPGYEQYF.

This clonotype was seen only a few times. CDR3 region: CASSFRLQQLGGYTF. DNA for the CDR3: TGTGCCAGCAGTTTTCGGCTCCAACAATTGGGTGGCTACACCTTC. V and J are TRBV12-3 or TRBV12-4 and TRBJ1-2; D is uncertain. V lost 3 bases and J 7 bases, leaving 18 bases between the germline ends. The CDR3 is 15 amino acids.

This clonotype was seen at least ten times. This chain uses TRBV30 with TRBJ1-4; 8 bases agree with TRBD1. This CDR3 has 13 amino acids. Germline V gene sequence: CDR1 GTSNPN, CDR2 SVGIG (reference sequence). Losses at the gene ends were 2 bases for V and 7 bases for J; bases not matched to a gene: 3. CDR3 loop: CAWSLDRGEKLFF. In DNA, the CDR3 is TGTGCCTGGAGTCTTGACAGGGGTGAAAAACTGTTTTTT.

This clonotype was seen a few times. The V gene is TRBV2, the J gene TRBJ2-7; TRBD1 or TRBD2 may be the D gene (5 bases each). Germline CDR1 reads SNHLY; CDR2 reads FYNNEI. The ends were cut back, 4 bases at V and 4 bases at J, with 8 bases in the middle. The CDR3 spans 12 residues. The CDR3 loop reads CASSAEGYEQYF. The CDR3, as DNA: TGTGCCAGCAGTGCCGAGGGGTACGAGCAGTACTTC.

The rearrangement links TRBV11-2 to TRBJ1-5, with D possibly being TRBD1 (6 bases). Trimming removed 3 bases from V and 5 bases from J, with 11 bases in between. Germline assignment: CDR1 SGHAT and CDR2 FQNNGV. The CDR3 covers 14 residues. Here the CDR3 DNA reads TGTGCCAGCAGCTTGGGCCGACAGGATCAGCCCCAGCATTTT. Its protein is CASSLGRQDQPQHF. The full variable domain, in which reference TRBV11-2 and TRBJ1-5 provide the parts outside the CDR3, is EAGVAQSPRYKIIEKRQSVAFWCNPISGHATLYWYQQILGQGPKLLIQFQNNGVVDDSQLPKDRFSAERLKGVDSTLKIQPAKLEDSAVYLCASSLGRQDQPQHFGDGTRLSIL.

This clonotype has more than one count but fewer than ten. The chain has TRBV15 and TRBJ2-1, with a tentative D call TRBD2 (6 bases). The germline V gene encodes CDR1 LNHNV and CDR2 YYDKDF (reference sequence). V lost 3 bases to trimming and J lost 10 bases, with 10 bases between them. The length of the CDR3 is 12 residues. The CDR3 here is CATSREGREQFF. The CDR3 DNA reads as TGTGCCACCAGCAGGGAGGGGCGCGAGCAGTTCTTC.

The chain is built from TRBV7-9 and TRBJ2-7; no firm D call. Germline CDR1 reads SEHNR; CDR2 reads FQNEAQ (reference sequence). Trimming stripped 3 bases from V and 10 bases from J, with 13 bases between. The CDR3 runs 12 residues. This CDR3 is CASSLTKGVQYF. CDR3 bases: TGTGCCAGCAGCTTGACCAAGGGTGTCCAGTACTTC.